This record concerns one T cell receptor (beta chain) sequence. The data were taken from a study of patients and donors after allogeneic stem cell transplantation. From the RT-PCR reads, TCRdb called clonotypes with MiXCR, one entry per CDR3 protein. This repertoire shows under 200,000 distinct CDR3 sequences, about 24% found once; its top ten account for about 24%. V lost 4 bases to trimming and J lost 0 bases; unmatched junction nucleotides: 12. This CDR3 spans 17 amino acids. The germline V gene encodes CDR1 SQVTM and CDR2 ANQGSEA. The sample taken for sequencing was blood, either unsorted or a sorted T cell fraction (not recorded which). V gene TRBV29-1 combines with J gene TRBJ1-1, with 9 bases lining up with TRBD1. This clonotype was obtained from a human donor who was either an allogeneic HSCT recipient or a stem cell or donor lymphocyte infusion donor (not recorded which). It is not recorded whose cells these are; they may come from a transplant donor. Written as DNA, the CDR3 is TGCAGCGTTGCTCAACCCGGGACAGGGTCTCTGAACACTGAAGCTTTCTTT. Its translation: CSVAQPGTGSLNTEAFF.